This is a list of T cell receptor beta chains from one sample in a study of cytomegalovirus exposure and HLA in healthy donors. Sequencing was performed with immunoSEQ multiplex PCR; in TCRdb, only in-frame clones are kept and a portion is missing. The sample includes some 150,000 clones. The sample taken for sequencing was PBMCs. The origin of the receptors is a man between 35 and 55 years old in good health and CMV-seronegative. CDR3s include the opening cysteine and the closing phenylalanine or tryptophan. Fields, in order: V gene, CDR3 length, D gene, J gene, CDR3 protein, CDR3 DNA. The D gene is left open where the match is weak.

>TRBV11-1|12|-|TRBJ2-1
CASSRDWNEQFF
TGTGCCAGCAGCCGAGACTGGAATGAGCAGTTCTTC
>TRBV6-1|15|TRBD1|TRBJ1-6
CASRERDRVSSPLHF
TGTGCCAGCAGAGAACGGGACAGGGTGTCTTCACCCCTCCACTTT
>TRBV11-2|13|-|TRBJ1-5
CASSVNRNQPQHF
TGTGCCAGCAGCGTTAACAGGAATCAGCCCCAGCATTTT
>TRBV28|14|TRBD1|TRBJ1-1
CASSTRQGGAEAFF
TGTGCCAGCAGTACGCGACAGGGCGGCGCTGAAGCTTTCTTT
>TRBV28|15|TRBD2|TRBJ2-7
CASSLDPAGAYEQYF
TGTGCCAGCAGTTTAGACCCTGCGGGGGCCTACGAGCAGTACTTC
>TRBV10-3|11|-|TRBJ2-3
CAISRADTQYF
TGTGCCATCAGTCGGGCAGATACGCAGTATTTT
>TRBV29-1|15|-|TRBJ1-1
CSVGVRSLMNTEAFF
TGCAGCGTTGGGGTCAGGTCGCTAATGAACACTGAAGCTTTCTTT
>TRBV19|13|-|TRBJ2-3
CASSIVTADTQYF
TGTGCCAGTAGTATAGTCACAGCAGATACGCAGTATTTT
>TRBV7-2|14|-|TRBJ2-7
CASSLTGIYYEQYF
TGTGCCAGCAGCCTTACAGGGATCTACTACGAGCAGTACTTC
>TRBV5-6|15|TRBD1|TRBJ2-2
CASSLDRGYTGELFF
TGTGCCAGCAGCTTGGACAGGGGATACACCGGGGAGCTGTTTTTT
>TRBV7-6|15|TRBD1|TRBJ2-1
CASSYRDRGLNEQFF
TGTGCCAGCAGCTACCGGGACAGGGGTCTCAATGAGCAGTTCTTC
>TRBV7-2|15|TRBD2|TRBJ2-3
CASSASGGPADTQYF
TGTGCCAGCAGCGCCAGCGGGGGGCCGGCAGATACGCAGTATTTT
>TRBV7-6|15|TRBD1|TRBJ1-2
CASSKLSGQVNGYTF
TGTGCCAGCAGCAAGCTCTCGGGACAGGTCAATGGCTACACCTTC
>TRBV6-1|13|TRBD1|TRBJ2-2
CAGDRVDTGELFF
TGTGCCGGGGACAGGGTGGACACCGGGGAGCTGTTTTTT
>TRBV20-1|10|-|TRBJ1-2
CSARYNGYTF
TGCAGTGCCCGTTACAACGGCTACACCTTC
>TRBV5-1|16|-|TRBJ2-1
CASSLVSGVSYNEQFF
TGCGCCAGCAGCTTGGTGTCCGGGGTCAGCTACAATGAGCAGTTCTTC
>TRBV12-5|15|TRBD2|TRBJ2-1
CASGLGLAGGVEQFF
TGTGCTAGTGGCTTAGGACTAGCGGGGGGGGTTGAGCAGTTCTTC
>TRBV6-5|15|-|TRBJ1-2
CASSRGLRGDYGYTF
TGTGCCAGCAGTAGGGGACTACGGGGCGACTATGGCTACACCTTC
>TRBV19|15|-|TRBJ2-7
CASSIVRGDTYEQYF
TGTGCCAGTAGTATAGTAAGGGGCGATACCTACGAGCAGTACTTC
>TRBV4-2|15|TRBD2|TRBJ2-3
CASSQAGGFTDTQYF
TGTGCCAGCAGCCAGGCGGGGGGGTTCACAGATACGCAGTATTTT
>TRBV28|14|-|TRBJ1-4
CASSQGATNEKLFF
TGTGCCAGCAGTCAGGGTGCAACTAATGAAAAACTGTTTTTT
>TRBV6-6|13|-|TRBJ2-5
CASTLAWEETQYF
TGTGCCAGCACACTAGCCTGGGAGGAGACCCAGTACTTC
>TRBV7-9|16|TRBD1|TRBJ2-3
CASSLRKGQGSDTQYF
TGTGCCAGCAGCTTAAGGAAAGGACAGGGGTCAGATACGCAGTATTTT
>TRBV19|12|-|TRBJ2-7
CASIQRIYEQYF
TGTGCCAGTATCCAGCGGATCTACGAGCAGTACTTC
>TRBV27|17|TRBD1|TRBJ1-4
CASSFGTGGSTNEKLFF
TGTGCCAGCAGTTTTGGGACAGGAGGCTCAACTAATGAAAAACTGTTTTTT
>TRBV21-1|15|-|TRBJ1-2
CASSQLKQNSYGYTF
TGTGCCAGCAGCCAATTAAAACAAAACAGCTATGGCTACACCTTC
>TRBV7-9|13|-|TRBJ2-5
CASSLVGVETQYF
TGTGCCAGCAGCTTAGTAGGGGTGGAGACCCAGTACTTC
>TRBV4-3|14|-|TRBJ2-1
CASSQDEIYNEQFF
TGCGCCAGCAGCCAAGACGAGATCTACAATGAGCAGTTCTTC
>TRBV5-1|14|TRBD2|TRBJ2-7
CASSATGTTYEQYF
TGCGCCAGCAGCGCGACCGGGACTACATACGAGCAGTACTTC
>TRBV29-1|10|-|TRBJ2-2
CSVGQGELFF
TGCAGCGTTGGACAGGGGGAGCTGTTTTTT
>TRBV7-9|11|TRBD2|TRBJ2-5
CASSLGGAQYF
TGTGCCAGCAGTCTCGGGGGGGCCCAGTACTTC
>TRBV6-4|13|TRBD1|TRBJ1-1
CASSDRTGTRAFF
TGTGCCAGCAGTGACCGGACAGGGACAAGGGCTTTCTTT
>TRBV4-2|11|-|TRBJ2-4
CASSQAGFQYF
TGTGCCAGCAGCCAGGCGGGATTCCAGTACTTC
>TRBV5-6|13|-|TRBJ1-2
CASSLVTVGGYTF
TGTGCCAGCAGCTTGGTGACAGTGGGGGGCTACACCTTC
>TRBV2|13|TRBD1|TRBJ2-7
CASSPGQSNEQYF
TGTGCCAGCAGTCCGGGACAGAGTAACGAGCAGTACTTC
>TRBV13|18|TRBD1|TRBJ2-1
CASSSQRTGILNRNEQFF
TGTGCCAGCAGCTCTCAGAGGACAGGGATCCTTAATCGGAATGAGCAGTTCTTC
>TRBV18|13|-|TRBJ1-1
CASSPRGGPEAFF
TGTGCCAGCTCACCACGGGGGGGACCCGAAGCTTTCTTT
>TRBV9|16|TRBD1|TRBJ1-1
CASSVEGDRGGAEAFF
TGTGCCAGCAGCGTAGAAGGGGACAGGGGAGGGGCTGAAGCTTTCTTT
>TRBV28|15|-|TRBJ1-1
CASTGGWGRNTEAFF
TGTGCCAGCACGGGGGGGTGGGGCAGGAACACTGAAGCTTTCTTT
>TRBV15|17|TRBD1|TRBJ1-5
CATSRDRPAWDSQPQHF
TGTGCCACCAGCAGAGATCGGCCAGCTTGGGACAGTCAGCCCCAGCATTTT
>TRBV9|15|TRBD1|TRBJ1-6
CASSVSRQGDSPLHF
TGTGCCAGCAGCGTATCCCGACAGGGGGATTCACCCCTCCACTTT
>TRBV10-3|13|-|TRBJ2-7
CAISGTPLYEQYF
TGTGCCATCAGCGGGACACCCCTCTACGAGCAGTACTTC